Given below is one T cell receptor (beta chain) in context. TCRdb's copy holds only in-frame clones and misses some; the assay was immunoSEQ multiplex PCR. The sample holds approximately 2,000,000 clones; roughly 95% are singletons and the top ten take about 1.7%. Germline V gives CDR1 SGDLS, CDR2 YYNGEE. V dropped 1 base and J dropped 7; count of bases not matched to a gene: 5. The length of the CDR3 is 15 residues. Terminally differentiated effector memory CD45RA+ cells were excluded by CCR7 positive selection of CD45RO-negative cells. This sample is drawn from a study of shared clonotypes between healthy human individuals.

This sequence was found in a man aged 18 to 29 in good health. Some clones in this sample may be carry-over from other donors' samples. The gene calls are TRBV9 and TRBJ2-2, with 9 positions matching TRBD2. The source material was naive CD8+ T cells from PBMCs. The CDR3 nucleotides read TGTGCCAGCAGCGTACAGCGGGAGGTTTTCGGGGAGCTGTTTTTT. Protein sequence: CASSVQREVFGELFF. Complete variable domain (other parts from reference TRBV9 and TRBJ2-2): DSGVTQTPKHLITATGQRVTLRCSPRSGDLSVYWYQQSLDQGLQFLIQYYNGEERAKGNILERFSAQQFPDLHSELNLSSLELGDSALYFCASSVQREVFGELFFGEGSRLTVL.